This TCR beta chain emerged from a study of blood T cells in healthy people across ages. Through a sample-barcoded 5' primer and a J-beta primer mix, a second PCR was run for roughly 6 to 12 cycles. MiXCR, run by TCRdb on the 5' RACE reads, gives a single entry per CDR3 protein. The sample lists around 1.5 million distinct CDR3 sequences; approximately 40% were seen once. Unmatched junction bases numbered 14, after V lost 3 bases and J lost 2 bases. The CDR3 totals 18 residues. What was sequenced was blood. This receptor was taken from a woman between 18 and 30 years old in good health. The genes are TRBV12-3 or TRBV12-4 and TRBJ2-3, with 7 bases lining up with TRBD2. The CDR3 sequence: CASSFPLGASGPTDTQYF. The CDR3 nucleotides read TGTGCCAGCAGTTTTCCCCTTGGAGCTAGCGGCCCCACAGATACGCAGTATTTT.